The present TCR beta chain was sequenced within a study of early T cells in non-severe SARS-CoV-2 infection. CDR1 and CDR2 (germline): ENHRY, SYGVKD. V was trimmed by 5 bases and J by 1 base, leaving 21 bases between them. The CDR3 runs to 18 residues. This clonotype was observed a handful of times. TCRdb reprocessed the 5' RACE reads via MiXCR and lists one record per CDR3 protein. The sample carries roughly 61,000 distinct CDR3 sequences, under 14% recorded once. The chain carries TRBV10-3 and TRBJ2-4; D perhaps matches TRBD1 (7 bases). The receptor's source is an adult who was a healthcare worker with PCR-confirmed SARS-CoV-2 infection or an uninfected control (not recorded which). The sequencing input was whole blood. The CDR3 nucleotides are TGTGCCATCAGTTCAGACGGGGGACAGCGCTTGGCCAAAAACATTCAGTACTTC. Translation: CAISSDGGQRLAKNIQYF.